This is a list of T cell receptor beta chains from one sample in a study of blood T cell repertoires in COVID-19. Assay used: immunoSEQ multiplex PCR; TCRdb lists only in-frame clones, some missing. The table lists fewer than 350,000 clones, approximately 90% of them singletons. Sequencing used PBMCs or T cells enriched from blood (not recorded which). The receptors were sampled from a woman between 40 and 55 years old with acute COVID-19. CDR3s include the opening cysteine and the closing phenylalanine or tryptophan. A D gene is named only where the DNA matches it firmly.

v_call	d_call	j_call	cdr3_aa
TRBV4-3	.	TRBJ2-5	CASSQGGPGNVETQYF
TRBV7-2	.	TRBJ2-3	CASSLYPGNTDTQYF
TRBV7-7	.	TRBJ2-3	CASSPLAGTDTQYF
TRBV2	.	TRBJ2-2	CASKATGINTGELFF
TRBV19	.	TRBJ2-2	CASSIAGNTGELFF
TRBV30	TRBD2	TRBJ2-3	CAWSQLAGLTDTQYF
TRBV20-1	.	TRBJ1-6	CSASVTYNSPLHF
TRBV28	TRBD1	TRBJ2-2	CASSHRDRVQIKAGELFF
TRBV19	TRBD1	TRBJ1-2	CASSKRQGARSGGYTF
TRBV7-2	TRBD2	TRBJ2-7	CASSFYTAGVEEQYF
TRBV30	.	TRBJ1-5	CAWSVGQGQNQPQHF
TRBV5-6	TRBD1	TRBJ1-2	CASRPQGANYGYTF
TRBV28	TRBD1	TRBJ1-5	CASSLPGTGNQPQHF
TRBV7-2	.	TRBJ2-1	CASSLNLVEQFF
TRBV18	TRBD1	TRBJ1-1	CASSQGEATEAFF
TRBV30	TRBD2	TRBJ2-1	CAWSPRGGEQFF
TRBV11-2	.	TRBJ1-2	CASSFGGAGYGYTF
TRBV9	.	TRBJ1-2	CASSGLSDNYGYTF
TRBV28	.	TRBJ1-5	CASSPTGLRGGSNQPQHF
TRBV7-9	.	TRBJ2-7	CASSLDSFSYEQYF
TRBV5-1	.	TRBJ1-1	CASSLEVGVGTEAFF
TRBV3-1/TRBV3-2	.	TRBJ2-7	CASSAGGYEQYF
TRBV5-1	TRBD1	TRBJ2-5	CASSRQGALQETQYF
TRBV4-3	.	TRBJ2-1	CASSQDIGSGQFF
TRBV19	.	TRBJ1-5	CASSISSYFSNQPQHF
TRBV30	.	TRBJ1-6	CAWSVQEGSPLHF
TRBV6-2/TRBV6-3	.	TRBJ2-7	CASSYDREQYF
TRBV18	.	TRBJ1-4	CASSPPSTNEKLFF
TRBV5-1	TRBD2	TRBJ2-4	CASSSGTSGSIAKNIQYF
TRBV28	TRBD1	TRBJ1-6	CASSSGQGYNSPLHF
TRBV28	TRBD1	TRBJ1-1	CASRRQGLEAFF
TRBV13	.	TRBJ2-7	CASSLGTVTYEQYF
TRBV2	TRBD1	TRBJ1-3	CASRGQGARNTIYF
TRBV15	TRBD1	TRBJ2-7	CATSRQQGPYEQYF
TRBV5-6	.	TRBJ1-1	CASSPDTMNTEAFF